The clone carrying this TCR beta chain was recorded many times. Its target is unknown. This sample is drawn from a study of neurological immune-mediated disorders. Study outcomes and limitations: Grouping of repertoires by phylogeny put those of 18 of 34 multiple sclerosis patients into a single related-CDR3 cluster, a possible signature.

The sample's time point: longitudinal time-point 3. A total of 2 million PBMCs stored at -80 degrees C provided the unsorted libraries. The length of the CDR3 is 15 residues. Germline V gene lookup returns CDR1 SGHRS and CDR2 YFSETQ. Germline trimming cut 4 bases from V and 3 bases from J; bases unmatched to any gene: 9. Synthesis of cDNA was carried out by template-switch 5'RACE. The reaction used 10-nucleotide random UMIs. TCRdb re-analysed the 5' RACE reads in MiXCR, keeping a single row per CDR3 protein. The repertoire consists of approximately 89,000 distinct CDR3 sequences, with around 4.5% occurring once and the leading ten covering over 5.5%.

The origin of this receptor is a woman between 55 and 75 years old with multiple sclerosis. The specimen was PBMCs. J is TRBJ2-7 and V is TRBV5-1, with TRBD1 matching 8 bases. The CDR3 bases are TGCGCCAGCAGCAAACGACAGGGGCTAATCTACGAGCAGTACTTC. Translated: CASSKRQGLIYEQYF.